This T cell receptor (beta chain) comes out of a study of regulatory dendritic cells for organ transplantation. Notes on the study in general: Memory CD8+ clonal expansion seemed more limited with regulatory than mature dendritic cells. The most alloreactive TCR clonotypes were found in resting memory CD8+ cells. The authors noted considerable between-person heterogeneity in alloreactive memory CD8+ cells. Naive CD4+ and CD8+ repertoires were highly diverse; memory CD8+ was most oligoclonal.

Note on this clone: Its antigen remains unknown.

Clones were sequenced by immunoSEQ multiplex PCR, and TCRdb holds only the in-frame ones, with some missing. Of 21,000 or so clones listed, just under 75% are singletons. V lost 7 bases and J lost 5, with 12 bases in between. CDR1 SNHLY and CDR2 FYNNEI come from the germline V gene. The CDR3 is 12 amino acids. This TCR came from a human donor in good health. The chain is built from TRBV2 and TRBJ2-7; D might be TRBD2 (6 bases). The sample comprised memory CD4+ T cells from blood. Subset noted: CD45RO+ memory T cells. The CDR3 DNA reads as TGTGCCAGCACTGTCGCGGGGAACGAGCAGTACTTC. Its translation is CASTVAGNEQYF.